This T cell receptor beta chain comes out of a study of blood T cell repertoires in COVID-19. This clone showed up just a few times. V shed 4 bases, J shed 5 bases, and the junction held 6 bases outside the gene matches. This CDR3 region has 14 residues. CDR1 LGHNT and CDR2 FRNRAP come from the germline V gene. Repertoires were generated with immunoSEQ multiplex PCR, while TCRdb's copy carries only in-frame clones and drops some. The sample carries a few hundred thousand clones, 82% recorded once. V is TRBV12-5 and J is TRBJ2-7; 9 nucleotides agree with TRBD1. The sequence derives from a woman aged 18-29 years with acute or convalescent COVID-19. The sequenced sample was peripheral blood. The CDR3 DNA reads TGTGCTAGTGGTTCGGGACAGGGCTTCAACGAGCAGTACTTC. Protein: CASGSGQGFNEQYF.